In this sample, the clone carrying this T cell receptor beta chain turned up a few times. These data come from a study of beta chain features in type 1 diabetes. In the study overall: Across all samples, 100 million to 130 million sorted cells were examined.

Sorting based on CD45RO/CCR7/CD25/CD127/CD95/CD27 separated CD4+ naive, central memory, regulatory and stem cell-like memory cells. V lost 10 bases, J lost 6 bases, and 7 bases stayed unmatched. This CDR3 has 15 amino acids. Germline CDR1 reads SGHKS; CDR2 reads YYEKEE (reference sequence). The authors reverse transcribed all of the isolated RNA, so sequencing captured expressed TCRB transcripts. The study sequenced naive, central memory and regulatory T cell samples to an average of around 3.4 million reads. TCRdb's table, derived via immunoSEQ multiplex PCR, lists solely in-frame clones and lacks some. The sample holds fewer than 150,000 clones, less than 8.5% seen once.

This chain joins TRBV5-5 and TRBJ2-2; 15 bases line up with TRBD2. Sequenced material: central memory CD4+ T cells from blood. This TCR was recovered from a woman in her twenties or thirties in good health. The CDR3 region has the DNA TGTGCCTCGGGGGGACTAGCGGGAGGATCCGGGGAGCTGTTTTTT. Translation gives CASGGLAGGSGELFF.